This paragraph reports one T cell receptor (beta chain). The PCR used 60 Vbeta and 13 Jbeta primers. Libraries were prepared by immunoSEQ multiplex PCR; TCRdb keeps only in-frame clonotypes and omits some of them. The sample holds around 120,000 clones, more than 80% seen once. The sample belongs to a study of cytomegalovirus exposure and HLA in healthy donors. This CDR3 is built from 17 residues. V lost 3 bases and J lost 6; bases outside the gene matches: 14. Germline values: CDR1 SGHNT, CDR2 YENEEA. V usage is TRBV11-3 and J usage is TRBJ2-1; TRBD2 matches at 7 bases. The sample comprised PBMCs. The receptor's source is a man aged 30 to 39 in good health and CMV-seronegative. As DNA, the CDR3 is TGTGCCAGCAGCTTCCGGACTAGGCGGTTGGTTGGCAATGAGCAGTTCTTC. This sequence encodes CASSFRTRRLVGNEQFF.